This is a list of T cell receptor beta chains from one sample in a study of blood T cell repertoires in COVID-19. The protocol was immunoSEQ multiplex PCR, while the TCRdb copy is restricted to in-frame clones and leaves out a portion. Among about 99,000 clones listed, more than 85% were seen once. Sequencing was done on a sample of peripheral blood. All receptors come from a human donor in a cohort sampled during active COVID-19. Both conserved end residues are part of each CDR3. The D gene is left open where the match is weak. Size tells how often a clone was seen (once, few, many) or the class of an expanded clone, and some rows leave it out.

j_call v_call d_call clone_size cdr3_aa cdr3_nt
TRBJ1-3 TRBV3-1/TRBV3-2 . . CASSQDRVSGNTIYF TGTGCCAGCAGCCAAGACAGGGTTTCGGGAAACACCATATATTTT
TRBJ2-5 TRBV28 TRBD2 once CASSRLLAQLETQYF TGTGCCAGCAGCCGCCTACTAGCGCAGTTAGAGACCCAGTACTTC
TRBJ2-3 TRBV4-1 TRBD2 . CASSQGAGGLTDTQYF TGCGCCAGCAGCCAAGGGGCGGGAGGGCTCACAGATACGCAGTATTTT
TRBJ2-3 TRBV2 . . CASRVVEGGPTDTQYF TGTGCCAGCAGGGTGGTGGAGGGGGGGCCGACAGATACGCAGTATTTT
TRBJ2-3 TRBV5-4 . . CASSRSQARSDTQYF TGTGCCAGCAGCCGATCACAGGCCCGGTCAGATACGCAGTATTTT
TRBJ1-2 TRBV12-3/TRBV12-4 . . CASSFGTGNGYTF TGTGCCAGCAGTTTTGGAACAGGGAATGGCTACACCTTC
TRBJ2-1 TRBV3-1/TRBV3-2 . . CASSQDRFQGRNEQFF TGTGCCAGCAGCCAAGATCGATTTCAGGGGCGCAATGAGCAGTTCTTC
TRBJ2-7 TRBV6-2/TRBV6-3 TRBD1 . CASSWDSYEQYF TGTGCCAGCAGTTGGGACAGCTACGAGCAGTACTTC
TRBJ1-1 TRBV27 TRBD1 . CASSLYRGRGVHTEAFF TGTGCCAGCAGTTTATACAGGGGGCGCGGGGTTCACACTGAAGCTTTCTTT
TRBJ2-4 TRBV7-9 . . CASSSVSGSLLIDIQYF TGTGCCAGCAGCTCCGTTTCCGGGTCCCTGCTGATTGACATTCAGTACTTC
TRBJ2-3 TRBV6-1 TRBD2 . CASSETSGRANRDTQYF TGTGCCAGCAGTGAAACTAGCGGGAGGGCCAACCGTGATACGCAGTATTTT
TRBJ1-6 TRBV6-5 . . CASVPDSSYNSPLHF TGTGCCAGCGTACCGGACAGTTCCTATAATTCACCCCTCCACTTT
TRBJ2-7 TRBV4-2 TRBD2 . CASSQEQRGSSYEQYF TGTGCCAGCAGCCAAGAACAGCGGGGGAGCTCCTACGAGCAGTACTTC
TRBJ2-1 TRBV18 TRBD2 . CASSPMASGDNEQFF TGTGCCAGCTCACCAATGGCTAGCGGGGACAATGAGCAGTTCTTC
TRBJ2-1 TRBV19 TRBD1 . CASTLRDRAEAWTYNEQFF TGTGCCAGTACTCTTAGGGACAGGGCGGAGGCATGGACCTACAATGAGCAGTTCTTC
TRBJ2-5 TRBV6-7 . . CASSYGGARETQYF TGTGCCAGCAGTTATGGGGGGGCGAGGGAGACCCAGTACTTC
TRBJ2-1 TRBV30 TRBD1 . CAWRSGTGVNEQFF TGTGCCTGGAGATCCGGGACAGGGGTTAATGAGCAGTTCTTC
TRBJ1-2 TRBV15 . . CATSRARQATGTNYGYTF TGTGCCACCAGCAGAGCCCGACAGGCCACCGGGACTAACTATGGCTACACCTTC
TRBJ2-5 TRBV7-9 TRBD2 . CASSLAGGMETQYF TGTGCCAGCAGCTTAGCGGGGGGGATGGAGACCCAGTACTTC
TRBJ2-5 TRBV28 TRBD2 . CASSFSGLAETQYF TGTGCCAGCAGTTTTTCAGGACTAGCGGAGACCCAGTACTTC
TRBJ2-2 TRBV5-1 . . CASSLAVDTGNTGELFF TGCGCCAGCAGCTTGGCGGTCGACACTGGGAACACCGGGGAGCTGTTTTTT
TRBJ2-7 TRBV28 . . CASSPFRGANTYEQYF TGTGCCAGCAGTCCGTTCCGGGGAGCGAACACCTACGAGCAGTACTTC
TRBJ2-2 TRBV21-1 . . CASSKVLLASRELFF TGTGCCAGCAGCAAAGTTCTTTTAGCTAGCCGGGAGCTGTTTTTT
TRBJ2-2 TRBV21-1 . . CASSTQGHENTGELFF TGTGCCAGCAGCACCCAGGGGCACGAGAACACCGGGGAGCTGTTTTTT
TRBJ1-4 TRBV5-1 . . CASSRTDSPRGEKLFF TGCGCCAGCAGCCGCACAGATTCACCTCGGGGAGAAAAACTGTTTTTT
TRBJ1-3 TRBV28 . . CASSFSGQNTIYF TGTGCCAGCAGTTTCAGCGGCCAAAACACCATATATTTT
TRBJ1-2 TRBV10-2 . . CASSETGTNYGYTF TGCGCCAGCAGTGAAACAGGAACTAACTATGGCTACACCTTC
TRBJ2-1 TRBV11-2 TRBD1 . CASSSAGGNRFF TGTGCCAGCAGCTCGGCAGGGGGTAATCGGTTCTTC
TRBJ2-1 TRBV29-1 . once CSAGVNEQFF TGCAGCGCCGGGGTCAATGAGCAGTTCTTC
TRBJ2-7 TRBV2 TRBD2 few CASTGTSGGYEQYF TGTGCCAGCACCGGGACTAGCGGGGGCTACGAGCAGTACTTC
TRBJ2-7 TRBV6-4 . . CASRNSIHRVSHEQYF TGTGCCAGCAGGAACTCGATACACCGGGTTTCCCACGAGCAGTACTTC
TRBJ1-2 TRBV19 . . CASSIGRQRGYTF TGTGCCAGTAGTATAGGAAGGCAGCGAGGCTACACCTTC
TRBJ2-7 TRBV28 . . CASSLKVTLQGLRSYEQYF TGTGCCAGCAGTTTAAAAGTCACCCTACAGGGCCTCCGCTCCTACGAGCAGTACTTC
TRBJ2-5 TRBV27 TRBD2 . CASRLAGVPETQYF TGTGCCAGCAGACTAGCGGGAGTGCCAGAGACCCAGTACTTC
TRBJ1-6 TRBV6-5 . . CASTYSAFNSPLHF TGTGCCAGCACCTACAGTGCCTTTAATTCACCCCTCCACTTT
TRBJ2-7 TRBV4-1 . . CASSQVGGRRRREQYF TGCGCCAGCAGCCAGGTGGGGGGACGCCGGAGAAGGGAGCAGTACTTC
TRBJ2-7 TRBV27 TRBD1 few CASSLSWGTASPEQYF TGTGCCAGCAGTTTATCTTGGGGGACAGCCAGTCCCGAGCAGTACTTC
TRBJ2-7 TRBV5-1 TRBD2 . CASSLGQTSTYEQYF TGCGCCAGCAGCTTGGGACAGACTAGCACCTACGAGCAGTACTTC
TRBJ2-7 TRBV7-8 TRBD1 . CASSLAWTGGGEQYF TGTGCCAGCAGCTTAGCGTGGACAGGGGGGGGCGAGCAGTACTTC
TRBJ2-2 TRBV3-1/TRBV3-2 . . CASSQRGSSGELFF TGTGCCAGCAGCCAACGAGGCTCCAGCGGGGAGCTGTTTTTT
TRBJ1-2 TRBV18 . . CASSPGVTDYGYTF TGTGCCAGCTCACCCGGGGTTACGGACTATGGCTACACCTTC
TRBJ2-1 TRBV11-3 . once CASSLRGSEQFF TGTGCCAGCAGCTTACGGGGAAGTGAGCAGTTCTTC
TRBJ2-7 TRBV19 . . CASRGTAGQPYSYEQYF TGTGCCAGTAGAGGAACGGCGGGACAGCCTTACTCCTACGAGCAGTACTTC
TRBJ1-6 TRBV28 . . CASSLRDTGLGNSPLHF TGTGCCAGCAGTTTAAGGGATACAGGTCTGGGTAATTCACCCCTCCACTTT
TRBJ1-2 TRBV27 . . CASSVAQGPNYGYTF TGTGCCAGCAGTGTAGCACAGGGTCCTAACTATGGCTACACCTTC
TRBJ2-1 TRBV5-1 TRBD1 . CASSLPGQGLGEQFF TGCGCCAGCAGCTTACCGGGACAGGGACTCGGTGAGCAGTTCTTC